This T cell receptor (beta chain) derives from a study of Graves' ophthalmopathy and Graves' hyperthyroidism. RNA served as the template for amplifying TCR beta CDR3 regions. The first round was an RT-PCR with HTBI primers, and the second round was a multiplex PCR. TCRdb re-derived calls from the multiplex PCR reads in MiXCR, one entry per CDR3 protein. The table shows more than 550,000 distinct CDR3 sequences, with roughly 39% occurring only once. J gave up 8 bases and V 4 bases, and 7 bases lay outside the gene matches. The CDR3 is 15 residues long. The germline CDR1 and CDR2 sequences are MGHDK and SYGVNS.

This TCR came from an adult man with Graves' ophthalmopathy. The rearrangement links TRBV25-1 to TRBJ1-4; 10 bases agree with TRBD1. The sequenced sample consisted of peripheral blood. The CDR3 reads CASSAYGTGEEKLFF. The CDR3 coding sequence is TGTGCCAGCAGTGCTTACGGGACAGGGGAAGAAAAACTGTTTTTT. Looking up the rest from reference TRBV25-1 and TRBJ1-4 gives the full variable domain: EADIYQTPRYLVIGTGKKITLECSQTMGHDKMYWYQQDPGMELHLIHYSYGVNSTEKGDLSSESTVSRIRTEHFPLTLESARPSHTSQYLCASSAYGTGEEKLFFGSGTQLSVL.